This T cell receptor beta chain was obtained from a study of vaccination and CD4 T cells after COVID-19. Across the whole study: The interval from dose two to post-vaccine sampling had a median of approximately 70 days, and it ranged from 14 to 241.

As to treatment: roughly 11-day PBMC culture with coronavirus spike peptide pools or control peptides (ViraFEST assay). Researchers reported culturing over 1.5 million PBMCs per well with approximately 10 IU/ml IL-2 and around 9.4 ug/ml peptide pools. Once obtained from cultured CD4+ T cells, the DNA was sequenced using the Oncomine TCR Beta short-read assay. TCRdb re-called the PCR reads through MiXCR, storing one row per CDR3 protein. The table shows approximately 21,000 distinct CDR3 sequences, with 40% occurring only once. This clonotype was detected a few times. What it binds is not known. The CDR3 totals 16 residues. Germline assignment: CDR1 MNHNS and CDR2 SASEGT. V dropped 7 bases and J dropped 3 bases, with 20 bases sitting between them.

The chain has TRBV6-1 and TRBJ2-3, with D perhaps matching TRBD1 or TRBD2 (6 bases each). The TCR originated in a human donor who had recovered from COVID-19. Sequenced material: CD4+ T cells from blood, cultured in vitro, taken after SARS-CoV-2 vaccination. The CDR3 coding sequence is TGTGCCAGCAAACGGGACGGAGGGCAGGGGACAGATACGCAGTATTTT. It codes for CASKRDGGQGTDTQYF.